This TCR beta chain was observed in a study of human T cells and chemical hapten exposure (dated by TCRdb to the early 2020s). At the level of the whole study: For sensitization, 2% DPC in acetone was applied to a roughly 2 cm by roughly 2 cm area of upper inner arm skin. Weekly therapeutic DPC doses were additionally applied to the scalp of patients throughout the roughly 24-week study period. Patch tests used Finn chambers with 0.01% DPC on the upper back, scored after 6 days by International Contact Dermatitis Research Group standards. Alopecia areata with under or over 50% scalp involvement, alopecia totalis and alopecia universalis were represented in the patient cohort, which was mostly female. Libraries were combined into a pool for sequencing, and differences in TCR yield between samples came mainly from small differences in library volumes within the pool. This study followed changes in the peripheral blood TCR repertoire in vivo during primary and secondary sensitization of alopecia patients to the hapten diphenylcyclopropenone (DPC). Blood samples were taken from patients before sensitization (week 0) and then at 2, 6 and about 24 weeks after DPC sensitization. Blood for TCR sequencing was provided by twenty-nine alopecia patients at one to four time points (pre-sensitization, 2, 6 and 24 weeks). Broader findings and caveats from the paper: DPC sensitization did not change the number of TCRs with a frequency above 1 in 1000, and there was no evidence of changes in global repertoire structure. Expanded TCRs formed significantly more large CDR3 similarity clusters than pre-sensitization or healthy control sets, consistent with antigen-driven responses. A positive correlation was found between the number of PT1 expanded TCRs and patch test score, with significance reached at thresholds 8, 16 and 32 but not 4. Because every patient had alopecia, a presumed autoimmune disease, the patients' immune response might differ from that of healthy individuals. Repeated subsampling changed both the strength of the expansion versus patch-test correlation and the threshold at which that correlation became significant.

The sample's time point, from its label and the paper: patch test 1, 2 weeks after DPC sensitization. The label giving this sample's treatment or condition can be read as: therapeutic diphenylcyclopropenone sensitization with weekly scalp DPC. At each patch-test visit, blood was drawn before the patch test was applied. Patients were considered eligible if aged 18 to 70, diagnosed with alopecia and deemed suitable for DPC therapy, and patients were excluded if pregnant. Total RNA was extracted from unfractionated whole blood that had been collected in Tempus Blood RNA tubes. Comments on this clonotype: It has no known antigen specificity. Base quality data are lacking; no much larger clone is found one base away.

The library relied on RACE. TCRdb shows the sequencer as NextSeq 500. During library preparation, unique molecular identifiers were attached to individual cDNA molecules so that TCRs could be counted quantitatively and reproducibly. From each blood RNA sample, both TCR alpha and TCR beta chains were sequenced. The authors' analysis ran thus. Samples had a median of roughly 87,000 TCRs, with a range from about 23,224 to 750,000. V, J and CDR3 annotation of the TCR reads was carried out using the Decombinator software suite. For PS versus PT1 abundance plots, all samples were subsampled to the same number of TCRs (28,000). Expanded TCRs were defined as absent before sensitization and observed at least eight times at the 2-week time point. TCRdb reanalyzed the raw reads on its own, using fastp at Q25 for trimming and MiXCR for clone calling, and kept in-frame beta chains. Each entry is one CDR3 protein sequence, shown with its most common DNA and genes. The V and J calls were not made by the authors but by TCRdb's processing. Here the sample has roughly 74,000 distinct CDR3 sequences; 32% occur a single time. Of the sample, approximately 9.1% is held by the ten largest clones.

The CDR3, from cysteine to phenylalanine, totals 12 residues. Only the CDR3 part of the read is kept: 36 bases, read in frame from the first base. Between the V and J ends, shortened by 5 bases and 4 bases respectively, the junction contains 6 bases. Via the germline V gene, CDR1 is SGHTA and CDR2 FQGNSA. This sample comprised whole blood, obtained in connection with sensitization to the hapten diphenylcyclopropenone (DPC). In this chain, TRBV7-2 is recombined with TRBJ2-1; the D gene is not confidently resolved. The clonotype comes from a man between 40 and 49 years old with alopecia areata. Some clones in this sample may be carry-over from other donors' samples. The CDR3 protein: CASSPEYNEQFF. The DNA sequence is given as TGTGCCAGCAGCCCCGAATACAATGAGCAGTTCTTC.